The source of this T cell receptor (beta chain) is a study of glioma-infiltrating T cells after dendritic cell vaccination. Study-level background: Between about 2003 and 2012, patients got autologous tumor lysate-pulsed dendritic cell vaccines. Study-wide points: The cohort had few patients with full blood and tumor sets.

In the case of this clone: Antigen unknown.

Profiling relied on immunoSEQ multiplex PCR, and the TCRdb table lists in-frame clones only, not all of them. The sample contains tens of thousands of clones, 75% to 90% of which appear only once. The CDR3 extends over 16 amino acids. The J segment lost 8 bases and the V segment lost 0 bases, leaving 4 bases of the junction unmatched. The germline V gene encodes CDR1 LGHNA and CDR2 YNFKEQ. Time point denoted: after dendritic cell vaccination, including at tumor progression/relapse. The clonotype comes from a human donor with glioblastoma. The chain employs TRBV4-2 and TRBJ2-1, with 13 bases matching TRBD2. The sample was blood, taken after dendritic cell vaccination. The CDR3 DNA is TGTGCCAGCAGCCAAGACTGGACTAGCGGGGGAGATGAGCAGTTCTTC. The encoded protein is CASSQDWTSGGDEQFF.